These T cell receptor beta chains were read from a single sample in a study of response to subunit inactivated influenza vaccine. From the RT-PCR reads, TCRdb called clonotypes with MiXCR, one entry per CDR3 protein. The profile covers around 530,000 distinct CDR3 sequences, with approximately 10% appearing a single time and around 9.6% taken by the ten largest. The sequencing here drew on PBMCs from blood, taken on the day of vaccination. Receptor source: a man aged 50 or older who received an inactivated influenza vaccine. Each CDR3 is given with its conserved first and last residue. Each record gives: V gene, D gene, clone size, J gene, CDR3 DNA, CDR3 protein. The D gene is left open where the match is weak. Rows give clone size only sometimes, using once, few, many, or a class for an expanded clone.

TRBV28	NA	NA	TRBJ1-1	TGTGCCAGCAGAAGCTTTGAAGCTTTCTTT	CASRSFEAFF
TRBV5-1	TRBD1	NA	TRBJ2-5	TGCGCCAGCAGCAACCTCGGGACAGGGATAGGAGAGACCCAGTACTTC	CASSNLGTGIGETQYF
TRBV9	TRBD1	NA	TRBJ2-1	TGTGCCAGCAGCGTCACCGGGACAGGGAGAAATGAGCAGTTCTTC	CASSVTGTGRNEQFF
TRBV9	TRBD1	once	TRBJ2-7	TGTGCCAGCAGCGCCCAGGGGGCGGTGGCCGAGCAGTACTTC	CASSAQGAVAEQYF
TRBV6-2/TRBV6-3	TRBD1	few	TRBJ2-1	TGTGCCAGCAGAGTCTGGACAGGGGGCTTGGATGAGCAGTTCTTC	CASRVWTGGLDEQFF
TRBV28	NA	NA	TRBJ2-3	TGTGCCAGCAGTACCCCCGAGGGGCAGTCATTGGGGTCCACAGATACGCAGTATTTT	CASSTPEGQSLGSTDTQYF
TRBV5-1	NA	NA	TRBJ2-3	TGCGCCAGCAGCACCGGTGGGCCGAGCACAGATACGCAGTATTTT	CASSTGGPSTDTQYF
TRBV4-3	TRBD1	few	TRBJ1-2	TGCGCCAGCAGCCACGGACAGGGGAGCTCTGGCTACACCTTC	CASSHGQGSSGYTF
TRBV11-2	NA	few	TRBJ2-5	TGTGCCAGCAGCAGAATAACCGCCCGGGCGGAAGAGACCCAGTACTTC	CASSRITARAEETQYF
TRBV28	NA	many	TRBJ2-7	TGTGCCAGCAGTTTAATCTCACGACCCTACGAGCAGTACTTC	CASSLISRPYEQYF
TRBV10-3	TRBD2	NA	TRBJ2-5	TGTGCCATCAGCGAAGAACGGGGGGTGGGGGAGACCCAGTACTTC	CAISEERGVGETQYF
TRBV5-5	NA	few	TRBJ2-7	TGTGCCAGCAGTCGAGGGCAGGGAGGCGGCTACGAGCAGTACTTC	CASSRGQGGGYEQYF
TRBV6-5	NA	NA	TRBJ2-6	TGTGCCAGCAGTTACGGGGGGGCCAACGTCCTGACTTTC	CASSYGGANVLTF
TRBV19	NA	many	TRBJ1-2	TGTGCCAGTAGTACCGCAGGGAGGGGTGGCTACACCTTC	CASSTAGRGGYTF
TRBV12-3/TRBV12-4	NA	NA	TRBJ2-7	TGTGCCAGCAGTCGCCGACAGGACTACGAGCAGTACTTC	CASSRRQDYEQYF
TRBV20-1	NA	NA	TRBJ2-2	TGCAGTGCCCCAACCTGGATGGGGGAGCTGTTTTTT	CSAPTWMGELFF
TRBV11-2	TRBD2	few	TRBJ2-7	TGTGCCAGCAGCTCCCCCCCCGGACTAGCGGGCCTCGTCTTCATCGAGCAGTACTTC	CASSSPPGLAGLVFIEQYF
TRBV12-3/TRBV12-4	NA	many	TRBJ2-1	TGTGCCAGCAGTTTAGCGGGGGGGCCCTACAATGAGCAGTTCTTC	CASSLAGGPYNEQFF
TRBV5-1	NA	NA	TRBJ2-7	TGCGCCAGCAGCCCCGGGGGACTTGAGCAGTACTTC	CASSPGGLEQYF
TRBV5-1	TRBD1	few	TRBJ1-4	TGCGCCAGCAGCTTTGGACAGGGGGCGAATGAAAAACTGTTTTTT	CASSFGQGANEKLFF
TRBV3-1	NA	NA	TRBJ1-1	TGTGCCAGCAGCTCGGACAGACTGAACACTGAAGCTTTCTTT	CASSSDRLNTEAFF
TRBV9	TRBD1	few	TRBJ2-1	TGTGCCAGCGGACACCCCCGGGACAGGGACTCGTATGAGCAGTTCTTC	CASGHPRDRDSYEQFF
TRBV7-2	NA	NA	TRBJ2-1	TGTGCCAGCAGCTATACCGACTATTACAATGAGCAGTTCTTC	CASSYTDYYNEQFF
TRBV7-9	TRBD1	NA	TRBJ2-5	TGTGCCAGCAGACGACAGGGCTGGGAGACCCAGTACTTC	CASRRQGWETQYF